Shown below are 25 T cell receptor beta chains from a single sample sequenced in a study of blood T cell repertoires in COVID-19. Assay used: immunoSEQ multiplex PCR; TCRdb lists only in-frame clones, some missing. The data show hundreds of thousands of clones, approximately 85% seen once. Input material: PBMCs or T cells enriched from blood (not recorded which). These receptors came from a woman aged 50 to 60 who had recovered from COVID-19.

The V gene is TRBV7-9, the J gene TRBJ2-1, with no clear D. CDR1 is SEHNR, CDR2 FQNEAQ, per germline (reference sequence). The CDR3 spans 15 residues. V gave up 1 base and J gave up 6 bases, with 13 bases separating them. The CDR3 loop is CASSLEAVQRNEQFF. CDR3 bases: TGTGCCAGCAGCTTAGAGGCGGTTCAACGCAATGAGCAGTTCTTC.

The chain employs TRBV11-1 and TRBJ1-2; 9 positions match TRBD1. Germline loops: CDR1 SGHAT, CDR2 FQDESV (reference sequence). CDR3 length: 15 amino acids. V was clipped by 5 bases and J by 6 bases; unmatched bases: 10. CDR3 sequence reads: CASSPRDRVLDGYTF. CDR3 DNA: TGTGCCAGCAGCCCTCGGGACAGGGTTTTGGATGGCTACACCTTC.

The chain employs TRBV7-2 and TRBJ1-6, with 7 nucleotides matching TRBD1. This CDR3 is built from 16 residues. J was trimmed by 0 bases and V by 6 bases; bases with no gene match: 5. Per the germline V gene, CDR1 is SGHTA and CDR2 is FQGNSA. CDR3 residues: CASRQTGSSYNSPLHF. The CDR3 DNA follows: TGTGCCAGCAGACAGACAGGGAGCTCCTATAATTCACCCCTCCACTTT.

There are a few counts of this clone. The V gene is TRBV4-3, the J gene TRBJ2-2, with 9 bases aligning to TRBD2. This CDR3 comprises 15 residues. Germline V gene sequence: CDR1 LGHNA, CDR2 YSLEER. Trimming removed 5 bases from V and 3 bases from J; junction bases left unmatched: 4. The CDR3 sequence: CASSFQREDTGELFF. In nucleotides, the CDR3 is TGCGCCAGCAGCTTCCAGCGGGAGGACACCGGGGAGCTGTTTTTT.

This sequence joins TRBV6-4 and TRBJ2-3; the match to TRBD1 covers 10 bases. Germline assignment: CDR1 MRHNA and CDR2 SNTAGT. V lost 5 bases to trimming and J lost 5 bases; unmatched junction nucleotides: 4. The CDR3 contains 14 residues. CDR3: CASSYGTGVDTQYF. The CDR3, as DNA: TGTGCCAGCAGTTACGGGACAGGGGTAGATACGCAGTATTTT.

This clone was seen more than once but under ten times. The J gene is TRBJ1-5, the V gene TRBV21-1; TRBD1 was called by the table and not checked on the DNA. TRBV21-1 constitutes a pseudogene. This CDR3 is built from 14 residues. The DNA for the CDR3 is TGTGCCAGCAGCAAGGGACAGGAGGTACAGCCCCAGCATTTT. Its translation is CASSKGQEVQPQHF.

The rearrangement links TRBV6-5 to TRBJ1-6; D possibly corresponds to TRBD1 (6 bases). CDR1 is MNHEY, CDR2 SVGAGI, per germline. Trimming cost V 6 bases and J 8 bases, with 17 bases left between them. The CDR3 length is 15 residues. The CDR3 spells CASRPPQGPHSPLHF. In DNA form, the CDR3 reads TGTGCCAGCAGACCGCCTCAGGGGCCCCATTCACCCCTCCACTTT.

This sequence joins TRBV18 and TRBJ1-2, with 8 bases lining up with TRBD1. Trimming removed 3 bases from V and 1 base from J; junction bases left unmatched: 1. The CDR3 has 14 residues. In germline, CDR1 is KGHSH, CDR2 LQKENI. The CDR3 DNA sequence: TGTGCCAGCTCACCGGACAGGGTTAACTATGGCTACACCTTC. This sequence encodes CASSPDRVNYGYTF.

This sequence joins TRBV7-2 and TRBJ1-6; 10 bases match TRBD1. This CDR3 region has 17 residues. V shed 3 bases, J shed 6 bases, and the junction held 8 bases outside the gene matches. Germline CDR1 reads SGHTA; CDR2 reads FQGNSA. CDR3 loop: CASSFEDRGRFNSPLHF. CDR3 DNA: TGTGCCAGCAGCTTCGAAGACAGGGGGCGCTTTAATTCACCCCTCCACTTT.

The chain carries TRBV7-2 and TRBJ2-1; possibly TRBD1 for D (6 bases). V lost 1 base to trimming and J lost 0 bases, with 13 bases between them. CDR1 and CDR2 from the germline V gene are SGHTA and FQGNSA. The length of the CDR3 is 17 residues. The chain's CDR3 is CASSLGGLILSYNEQFF. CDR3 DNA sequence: TGTGCCAGCAGCTTAGGGGGGCTTATCCTCTCCTACAATGAGCAGTTCTTC.

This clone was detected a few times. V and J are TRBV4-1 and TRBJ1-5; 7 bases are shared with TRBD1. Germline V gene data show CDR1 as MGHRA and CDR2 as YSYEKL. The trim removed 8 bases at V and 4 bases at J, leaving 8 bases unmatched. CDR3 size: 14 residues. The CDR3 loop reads CASSTGVGNQPQHF. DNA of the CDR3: TGCGCCAGCTCAACAGGGGTGGGGAATCAGCCCCAGCATTTT.

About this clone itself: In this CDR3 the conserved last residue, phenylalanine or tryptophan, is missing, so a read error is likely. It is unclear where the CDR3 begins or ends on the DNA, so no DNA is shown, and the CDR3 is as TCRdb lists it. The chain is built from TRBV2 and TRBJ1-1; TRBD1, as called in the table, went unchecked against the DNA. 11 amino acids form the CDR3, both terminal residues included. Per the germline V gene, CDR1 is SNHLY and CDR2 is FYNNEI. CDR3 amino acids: CASSPGVACIL.

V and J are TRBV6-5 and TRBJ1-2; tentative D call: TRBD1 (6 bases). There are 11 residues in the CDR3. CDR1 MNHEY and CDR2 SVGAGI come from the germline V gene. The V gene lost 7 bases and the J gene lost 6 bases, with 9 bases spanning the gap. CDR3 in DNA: TGTGCCAGCACCCAGGGGAATGGCTACACCTTC. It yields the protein CASTQGNGYTF.

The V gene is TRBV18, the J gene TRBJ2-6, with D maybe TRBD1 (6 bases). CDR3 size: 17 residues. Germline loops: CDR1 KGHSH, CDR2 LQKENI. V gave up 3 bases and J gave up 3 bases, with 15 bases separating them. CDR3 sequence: CASSPLDSGIGANVLTF. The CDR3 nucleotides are TGTGCCAGCTCACCGCTGGACAGTGGGATTGGGGCCAACGTCCTGACTTTC.

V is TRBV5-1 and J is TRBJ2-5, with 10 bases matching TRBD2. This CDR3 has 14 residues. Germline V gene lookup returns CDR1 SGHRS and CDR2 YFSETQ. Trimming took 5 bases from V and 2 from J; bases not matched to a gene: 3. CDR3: CASSFSGGQETQYF. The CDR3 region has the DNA TGCGCCAGCAGTTTTAGCGGGGGGCAAGAGACCCAGTACTTC.

The CDR3 region is CASGLAGSQETQYF. DNA for the CDR3: TGTGCCAGCGGATTGGCAGGGTCCCAAGAGACCCAGTACTTC. The chain is built from TRBV28 and TRBJ2-5, with D possibly being TRBD1 (5 bases). Trimming took off 8 bases at V and 1 base at J, with 14 bases between the two ends. The CDR3 is 14 amino acids. Germline lookup yields CDR1 MDHEN and CDR2 SYDVKM.

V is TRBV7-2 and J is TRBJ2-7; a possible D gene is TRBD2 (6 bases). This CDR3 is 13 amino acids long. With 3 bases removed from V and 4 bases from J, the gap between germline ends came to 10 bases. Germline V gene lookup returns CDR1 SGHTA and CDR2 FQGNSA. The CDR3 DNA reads TGTGCCAGCAGCTTGACTAGTTCTTACGAGCAGTACTTC. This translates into CASSLTSSYEQYF.

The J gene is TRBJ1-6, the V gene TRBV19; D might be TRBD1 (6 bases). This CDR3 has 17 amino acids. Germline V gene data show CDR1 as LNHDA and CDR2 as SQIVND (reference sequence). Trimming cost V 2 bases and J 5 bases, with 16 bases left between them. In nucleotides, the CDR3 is TGTGCCAGTAGTATACCGCAGAAAGGGGGAAATAATTCACCCCTCCACTTT. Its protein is CASSIPQKGGNNSPLHF.

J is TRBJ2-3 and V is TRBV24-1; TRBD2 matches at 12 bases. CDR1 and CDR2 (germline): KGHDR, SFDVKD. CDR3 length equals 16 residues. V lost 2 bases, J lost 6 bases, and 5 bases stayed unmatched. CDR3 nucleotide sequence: TGTGCCACCAGTGATTCCCTTGGACTAGCGGGGGATACGCAGTATTTT. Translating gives CATSDSLGLAGDTQYF.

The CDR3 sequence is CASSLGSFGRYGYTF. DNA of the CDR3: TGTGCCAGCAGCTTAGGGTCTTTCGGTCGCTATGGCTACACCTTC. The V call is TRBV7-9, the J call TRBJ1-2; D is ambiguous. Trimming shortened V by 1 base and J by 4 bases, and 13 bases separated the two germline ends. The CDR3 has 15 amino acids. CDR1 SEHNR and CDR2 FQNEAQ come from the germline V gene (reference sequence).

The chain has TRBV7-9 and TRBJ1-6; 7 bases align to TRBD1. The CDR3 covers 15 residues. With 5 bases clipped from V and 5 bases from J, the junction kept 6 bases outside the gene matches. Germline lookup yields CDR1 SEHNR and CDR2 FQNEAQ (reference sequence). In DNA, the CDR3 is TGTGCCAGCAGCGGAGGGACAGCACATAATTCACCCCTCCACTTT. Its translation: CASSGGTAHNSPLHF.

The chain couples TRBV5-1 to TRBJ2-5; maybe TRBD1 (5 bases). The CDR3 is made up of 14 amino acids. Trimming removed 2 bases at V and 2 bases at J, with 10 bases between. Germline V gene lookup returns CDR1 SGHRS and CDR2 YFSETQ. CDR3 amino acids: CASSFSTAQETQYF. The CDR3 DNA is TGCGCCAGCAGCTTTTCGACAGCACAAGAGACCCAGTACTTC.

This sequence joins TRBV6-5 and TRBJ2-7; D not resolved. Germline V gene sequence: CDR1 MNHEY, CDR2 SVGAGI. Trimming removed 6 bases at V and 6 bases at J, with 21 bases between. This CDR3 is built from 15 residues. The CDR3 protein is CASSARKVSVSEQYF. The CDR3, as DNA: TGTGCCAGCAGCGCCAGGAAGGTCTCGGTATCCGAGCAGTACTTC.

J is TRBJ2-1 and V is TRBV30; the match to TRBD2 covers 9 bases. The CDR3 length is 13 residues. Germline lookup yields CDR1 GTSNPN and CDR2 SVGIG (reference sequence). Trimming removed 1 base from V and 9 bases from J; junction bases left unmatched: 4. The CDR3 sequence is CAWSESREGEQFF. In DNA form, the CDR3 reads TGTGCCTGGAGTGAATCGCGGGAGGGTGAGCAGTTCTTC.

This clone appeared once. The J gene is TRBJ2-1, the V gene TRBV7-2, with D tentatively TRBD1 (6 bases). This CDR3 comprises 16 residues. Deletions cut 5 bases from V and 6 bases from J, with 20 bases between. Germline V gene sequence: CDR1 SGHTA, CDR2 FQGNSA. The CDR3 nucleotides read TGTGCCAGCAGCACCCAAACAGGGCTCTCTGGCAATGAGCAGTTCTTC. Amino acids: CASSTQTGLSGNEQFF.